The source of this T cell receptor beta chain is a study of cytomegalovirus exposure and HLA in healthy donors. PCR was performed using 60 Vbeta and 13 Jbeta primers. Per the original methods: Later, an analysis found 80 million or so unique TCR beta chains, and 9.5 million to 12 million of these were shared. Data came from immunoSEQ multiplex PCR; TCRdb stores just in-frame clones and leaves some out. The V and J calls and clone size are taken from that table; D and trimming were inferred from the DNA. Of about 170,000 clones listed, approximately 81% are singletons. Findings of the study overall: Based on reports, TCR beta sequences accurately predicted HLA-A and HLA-B alleles for most subjects. The study listed about 150 cytomegalovirus-associated TCR beta chains.

This clone showed up just a few times. Antigen: not known. The CDR3 covers 11 residues. V lost 3 bases, J lost 7 bases, and 7 bases lay in between. Germline V gene data show CDR1 as SNHLY and CDR2 as FYNNEI. The material sequenced was PBMCs. The J gene is TRBJ2-7, the V gene TRBV2; no clear D. This receptor was obtained from a male donor in good health and CMV-seronegative. CDR3 bases: TGTGCCAGCAGTGATCCCCGGGAGCAGTACTTC. As protein: CASSDPREQYF.